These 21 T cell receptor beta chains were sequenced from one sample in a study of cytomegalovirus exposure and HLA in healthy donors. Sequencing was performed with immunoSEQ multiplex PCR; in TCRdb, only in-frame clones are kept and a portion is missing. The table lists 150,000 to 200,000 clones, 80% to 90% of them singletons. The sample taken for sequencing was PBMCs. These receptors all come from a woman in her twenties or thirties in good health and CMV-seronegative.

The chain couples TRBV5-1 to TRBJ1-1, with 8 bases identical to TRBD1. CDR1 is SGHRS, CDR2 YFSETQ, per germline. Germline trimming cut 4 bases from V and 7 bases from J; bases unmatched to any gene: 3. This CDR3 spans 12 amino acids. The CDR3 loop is CASSAGQGEAFF. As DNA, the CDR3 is TGCGCCAGCAGCGCCGGACAGGGTGAAGCTTTCTTT.

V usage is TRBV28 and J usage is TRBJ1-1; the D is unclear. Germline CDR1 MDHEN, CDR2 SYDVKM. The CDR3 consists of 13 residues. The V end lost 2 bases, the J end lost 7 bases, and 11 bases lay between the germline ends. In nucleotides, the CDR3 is TGTGCCAGCAGTTTACCCTTTTTTCTTGAAGCTTTCTTT. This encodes CASSLPFFLEAFF.

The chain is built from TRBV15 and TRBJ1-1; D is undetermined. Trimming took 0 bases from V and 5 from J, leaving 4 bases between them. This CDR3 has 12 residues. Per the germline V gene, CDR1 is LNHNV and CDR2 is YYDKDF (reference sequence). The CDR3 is CATSRDVTEAFF. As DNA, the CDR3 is TGTGCCACCAGCAGAGATGTAACTGAAGCTTTCTTT.

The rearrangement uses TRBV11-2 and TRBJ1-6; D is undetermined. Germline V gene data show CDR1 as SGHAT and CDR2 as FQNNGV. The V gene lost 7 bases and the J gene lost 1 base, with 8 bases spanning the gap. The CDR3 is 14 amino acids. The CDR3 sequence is CASTKRSYNSPLHF. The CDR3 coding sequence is TGTGCCAGCACTAAGAGGTCCTATAATTCACCCCTCCACTTT.

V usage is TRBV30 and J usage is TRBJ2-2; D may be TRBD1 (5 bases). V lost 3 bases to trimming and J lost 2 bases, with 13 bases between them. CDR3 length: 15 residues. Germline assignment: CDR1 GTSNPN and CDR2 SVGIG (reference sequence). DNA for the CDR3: TGTGCCTGGAGGGTTGACAGAGTTAACACCGGGGAGCTGTTTTTT. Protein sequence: CAWRVDRVNTGELFF.

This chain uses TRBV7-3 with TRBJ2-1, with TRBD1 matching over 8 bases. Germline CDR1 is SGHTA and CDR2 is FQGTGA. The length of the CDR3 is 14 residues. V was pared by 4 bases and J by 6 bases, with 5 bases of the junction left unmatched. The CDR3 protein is CASSWGQEINEQFF. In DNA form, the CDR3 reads TGTGCCAGCAGCTGGGGACAGGAGATCAATGAGCAGTTCTTC.

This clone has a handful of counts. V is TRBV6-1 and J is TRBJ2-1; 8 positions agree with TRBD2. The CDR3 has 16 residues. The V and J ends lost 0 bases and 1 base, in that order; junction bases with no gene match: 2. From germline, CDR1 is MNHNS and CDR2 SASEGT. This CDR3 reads CASSEALAGSYNEQFF. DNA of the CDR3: TGTGCCAGCAGTGAAGCTCTAGCGGGTTCCTACAATGAGCAGTTCTTC.

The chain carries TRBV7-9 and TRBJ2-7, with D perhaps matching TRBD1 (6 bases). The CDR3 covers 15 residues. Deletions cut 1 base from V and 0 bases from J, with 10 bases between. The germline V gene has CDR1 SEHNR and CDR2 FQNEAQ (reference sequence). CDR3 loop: CASSLGTGRSYEQYF. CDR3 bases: TGTGCCAGCAGCTTAGGTACAGGGCGCTCCTACGAGCAGTACTTC.

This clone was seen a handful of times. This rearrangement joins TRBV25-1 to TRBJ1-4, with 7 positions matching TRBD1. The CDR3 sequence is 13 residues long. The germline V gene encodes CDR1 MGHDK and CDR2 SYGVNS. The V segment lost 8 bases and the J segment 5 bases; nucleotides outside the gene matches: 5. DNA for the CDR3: TGTGCCAGCGAGGGACAGAAGAATGAAAAACTGTTTTTT. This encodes CASEGQKNEKLFF.

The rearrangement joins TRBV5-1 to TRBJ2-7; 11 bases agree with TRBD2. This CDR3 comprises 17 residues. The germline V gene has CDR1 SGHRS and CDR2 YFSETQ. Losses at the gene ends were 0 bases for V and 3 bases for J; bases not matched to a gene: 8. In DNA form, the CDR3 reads TGCGCCAGCAGCTTGGTGGCTAGCGGGGGGTCAAACTACGAGCAGTACTTC. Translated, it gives CASSLVASGGSNYEQYF.

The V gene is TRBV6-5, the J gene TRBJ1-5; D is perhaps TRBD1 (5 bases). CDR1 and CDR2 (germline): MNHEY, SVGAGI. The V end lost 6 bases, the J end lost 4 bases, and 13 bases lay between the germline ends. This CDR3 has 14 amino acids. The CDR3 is CASSPRGFNQPQHF. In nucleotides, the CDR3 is TGTGCCAGCAGCCCTCGGGGGTTTAATCAGCCCCAGCATTTT.

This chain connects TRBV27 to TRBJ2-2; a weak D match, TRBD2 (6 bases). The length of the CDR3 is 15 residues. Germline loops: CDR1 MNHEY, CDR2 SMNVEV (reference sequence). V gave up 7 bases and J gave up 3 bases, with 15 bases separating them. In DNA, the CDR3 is TGTGCCAGCAACAGGCGGGACTCCTACACCGGGGAGCTGTTTTTT. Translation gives CASNRRDSYTGELFF.

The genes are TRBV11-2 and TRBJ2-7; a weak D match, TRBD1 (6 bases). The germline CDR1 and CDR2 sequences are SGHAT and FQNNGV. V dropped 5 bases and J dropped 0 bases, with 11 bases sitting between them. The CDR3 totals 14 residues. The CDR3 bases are TGTGCCAGCAGCATCAGCAGGGGCTCCTACGAGCAGTACTTC. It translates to CASSISRGSYEQYF.

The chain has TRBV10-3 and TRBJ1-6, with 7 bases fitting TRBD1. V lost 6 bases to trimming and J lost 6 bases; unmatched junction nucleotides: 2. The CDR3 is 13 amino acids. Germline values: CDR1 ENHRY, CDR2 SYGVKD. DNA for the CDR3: TGTGCCATCAGGGGACAGACTAATTCACCCCTCCACTTT. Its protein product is CAIRGQTNSPLHF.

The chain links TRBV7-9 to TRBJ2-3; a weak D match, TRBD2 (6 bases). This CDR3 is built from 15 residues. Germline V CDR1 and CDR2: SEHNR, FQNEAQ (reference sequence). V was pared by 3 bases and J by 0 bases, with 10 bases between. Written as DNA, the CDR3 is TGTGCCAGCAGCTTTGGAGGGATCAGCACAGATACGCAGTATTTT. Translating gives CASSFGGISTDTQYF.

The CDR3 reads CASSIRRQVSNQPQHF. The CDR3 DNA sequence: TGTGCCAGTAGTATAAGGCGACAGGTTAGCAATCAGCCCCAGCATTTT. V usage is TRBV19 and J usage is TRBJ1-5, with D maybe TRBD1 (6 bases). V dropped 2 bases and J dropped 0 bases, with 11 bases sitting between them. CDR3 length: 16 amino acids. Germline V gene lookup returns CDR1 LNHDA and CDR2 SQIVND (reference sequence).

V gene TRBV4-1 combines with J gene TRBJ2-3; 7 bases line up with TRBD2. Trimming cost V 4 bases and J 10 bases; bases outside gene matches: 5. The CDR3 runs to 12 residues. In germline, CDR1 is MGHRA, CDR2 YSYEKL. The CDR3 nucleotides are TGCGCCAGCAGCCCCGGGGGGAGGGCGCAGTATTTT. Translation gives CASSPGGRAQYF.

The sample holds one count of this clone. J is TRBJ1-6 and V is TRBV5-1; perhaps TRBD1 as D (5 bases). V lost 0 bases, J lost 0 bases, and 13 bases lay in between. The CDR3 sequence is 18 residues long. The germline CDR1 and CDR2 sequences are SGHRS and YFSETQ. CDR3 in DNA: TGCGCCAGCAGCTTGGGGCAGGGCAGGAGCTCCTATAATTCACCCCTCCACTTT. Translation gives CASSLGQGRSSYNSPLHF.

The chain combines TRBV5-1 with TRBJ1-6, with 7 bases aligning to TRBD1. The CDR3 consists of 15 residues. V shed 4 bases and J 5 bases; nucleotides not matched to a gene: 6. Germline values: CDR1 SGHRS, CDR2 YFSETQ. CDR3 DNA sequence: TGCGCCAGCAGCCCGGGACAGTGGGATAATTCACCCCTCCACTTT. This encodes CASSPGQWDNSPLHF.

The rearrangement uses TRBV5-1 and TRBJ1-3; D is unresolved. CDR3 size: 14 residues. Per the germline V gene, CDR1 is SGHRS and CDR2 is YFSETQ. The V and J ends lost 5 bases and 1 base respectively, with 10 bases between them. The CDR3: CASSPGSSGNTIYF. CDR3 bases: TGCGCCAGCAGTCCGGGGAGTTCTGGAAACACCATATATTTT.

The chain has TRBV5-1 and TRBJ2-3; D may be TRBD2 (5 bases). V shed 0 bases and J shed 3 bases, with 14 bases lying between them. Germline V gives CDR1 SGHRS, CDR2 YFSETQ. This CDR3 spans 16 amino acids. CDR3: CASSLGRRAGTDTQYF. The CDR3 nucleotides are TGCGCCAGCAGCTTGGGGAGGAGAGCTGGAACAGATACGCAGTATTTT.